This is a list of T cell receptor beta chains from one sample in a study of OX40 agonist ivuxolimab in advanced cancers. The repertoire was sequenced with immunoSEQ multiplex PCR; TCRdb's copy has only in-frame clones and lacks some. The data contain 50,000 to 65,000 clones, about 89% of them singletons. Sample: CD4+ or CD8+ T cells sorted from blood, taken in a trial of the OX40 agonist ivuxolimab. Source of these receptors: an adult with an advanced solid tumor such as melanoma, head and neck, liver or kidney cancer. The CDR3 runs from the conserved cysteine through the conserved F or W. Each record gives: CDR3 protein, CDR3 DNA, J gene, D gene, V gene, clone size. A D gene is named only where the DNA matches it firmly. Clone size is given for some rows only: seen once, a few or many times, or a class if the clone is expanded.

CDR3 protein: CASSLGTGGSGGGYTF
CDR3 DNA: TGTGCCAGCAGTTTGGGGACAGGGGGCTCCGGAGGGGGCTACACCTTC
J gene: TRBJ1-2
D gene: TRBD1
V gene: TRBV27
clone size: .

CDR3 protein: CASIRNGQPGVTF
CDR3 DNA: TGTGCCAGCATTAGGAATGGACAGCCCGGGGTCACCTTC
J gene: TRBJ1-2
D gene: .
V gene: TRBV6-1
clone size: .

CDR3 protein: CAWSIGQPSLTKLYGYTF
CDR3 DNA: TGTGCCTGGAGTATAGGACAGCCATCACTCACTAAGCTCTATGGCTACACCTTC
J gene: TRBJ1-2
D gene: .
V gene: TRBV30
clone size: once

CDR3 protein: CAWSDPHGSNEKLFF
CDR3 DNA: TGTGCCTGGAGTGACCCCCACGGCTCTAATGAAAAACTGTTTTTT
J gene: TRBJ1-4
D gene: .
V gene: TRBV30
clone size: .

CDR3 protein: CASMGGGSGTEAFF
CDR3 DNA: TGCGCCAGCATGGGCGGGGGAAGTGGGACTGAAGCTTTCTTT
J gene: TRBJ1-1
D gene: .
V gene: TRBV5-1
clone size: .

CDR3 protein: CASRGQGGKEWEKLFF
CDR3 DNA: TGTGCCAGTAGGGGACAGGGAGGGAAGGAGTGGGAAAAACTGTTTTTT
J gene: TRBJ1-4
D gene: TRBD1
V gene: TRBV19
clone size: .

CDR3 protein: CASRPTGEGNTIYF
CDR3 DNA: TGTGCCAGCAGACCGACAGGGGAGGGAAACACCATATATTTT
J gene: TRBJ1-3
D gene: TRBD1
V gene: TRBV6-5
clone size: .

CDR3 protein: CASSPLASGANVLTF
CDR3 DNA: TGTGCCAGCAGTCCTTTGGCCTCTGGGGCCAACGTCCTGACTTTC
J gene: TRBJ2-6
D gene: .
V gene: TRBV6-5
clone size: .

CDR3 protein: CASSQHPGVAYEQYF
CDR3 DNA: TGCGCCAGCAGCCAACACCCGGGAGTCGCCTACGAGCAGTACTTC
J gene: TRBJ2-7
D gene: .
V gene: TRBV4-1
clone size: few

CDR3 protein: CASSPTGRNEQYF
CDR3 DNA: TGTGCCAGCAGTCCGACAGGGAGAAACGAGCAGTACTTC
J gene: TRBJ2-7
D gene: TRBD1
V gene: TRBV2
clone size: .

CDR3 protein: CASSLGRGRGTGELFF
CDR3 DNA: TGCGCCAGCAGCTTGGGTCGCGGGAGGGGCACCGGGGAGCTGTTTTTT
J gene: TRBJ2-2
D gene: TRBD2
V gene: TRBV5-1
clone size: .

CDR3 protein: CATSRDTGSFEQYF
CDR3 DNA: TGTGCCACCAGCAGAGATACGGGTTCCTTCGAGCAGTACTTC
J gene: TRBJ2-7
D gene: .
V gene: TRBV15
clone size: .

CDR3 protein: CAWSVLRDGEQYF
CDR3 DNA: TGTGCCTGGAGTGTTCTGCGGGACGGCGAGCAGTACTTC
J gene: TRBJ2-7
D gene: .
V gene: TRBV30
clone size: .

CDR3 protein: CASSLDPSFYEQYF
CDR3 DNA: TGCGCCAGCAGCTTGGATCCCAGTTTCTACGAGCAGTACTTC
J gene: TRBJ2-7
D gene: .
V gene: TRBV5-1
clone size: .

CDR3 protein: CAWSVGRGAGLNGYTF
CDR3 DNA: TGTGCCTGGAGTGTCGGTCGGGGGGCCGGATTAAATGGCTACACCTTC
J gene: TRBJ1-2
D gene: .
V gene: TRBV30
clone size: .

CDR3 protein: CASSQEGAGGGNQPQHF
CDR3 DNA: TGCGCCAGCAGCCAAGAGGGTGCGGGAGGGGGCAATCAGCCCCAGCATTTT
J gene: TRBJ1-5
D gene: .
V gene: TRBV4-1
clone size: .

CDR3 protein: CASSWRSSTDTQYF
CDR3 DNA: TGCGCCAGCAGCTGGAGGTCTAGCACAGATACGCAGTATTTT
J gene: TRBJ2-3
D gene: .
V gene: TRBV5-1
clone size: once

CDR3 protein: CASSAGTVKLNTEAFF
CDR3 DNA: TGTGCCAGCAGCGCAGGGACAGTCAAACTGAACACTGAAGCTTTCTTT
J gene: TRBJ1-1
D gene: TRBD1
V gene: TRBV9
clone size: .

CDR3 protein: CASSVASMETQYF
CDR3 DNA: TGTGCCAGCAGCGTAGCCTCAATGGAGACCCAGTACTTC
J gene: TRBJ2-5
D gene: .
V gene: TRBV9
clone size: .

CDR3 protein: CASSRGAGLTDTQYF
CDR3 DNA: TGTGCCAGCAGTAGGGGGGCGGGACTCACAGATACGCAGTATTTT
J gene: TRBJ2-3
D gene: .
V gene: TRBV27
clone size: .

CDR3 protein: CASTPGLAGPKDTQYF
CDR3 DNA: TGTGCCAGCACCCCAGGACTAGCGGGACCCAAGGATACGCAGTATTTT
J gene: TRBJ2-3
D gene: TRBD2
V gene: TRBV11-2
clone size: .

CDR3 protein: CASSFSGRTGTDTQYF
CDR3 DNA: TGTGCCAGCAGCTTTTCGGGACGGACAGGCACAGATACGCAGTATTTT
J gene: TRBJ2-3
D gene: .
V gene: TRBV7-3
clone size: .

CDR3 protein: CASSYGLAGAETQYF
CDR3 DNA: TGTGCCAGCAGCTACGGACTAGCGGGAGCGGAGACCCAGTACTTC
J gene: TRBJ2-5
D gene: TRBD2
V gene: TRBV5-4
clone size: .

CDR3 protein: CATSRDGGGSYEQYF
CDR3 DNA: TGTGCCACCAGCAGAGATGGGGGGGGCTCCTACGAGCAGTACTTC
J gene: TRBJ2-7
D gene: TRBD2
V gene: TRBV15
clone size: once

CDR3 protein: CASGRQGLNTEAFF
CDR3 DNA: TGTGCCAGCGGTAGACAGGGACTGAACACTGAAGCTTTCTTT
J gene: TRBJ1-1
D gene: TRBD1
V gene: TRBV6-5
clone size: .

CDR3 protein: CASSFSGTRLTGELFF
CDR3 DNA: TGTGCCAGCAGCTTTTCAGGGACTAGGCTGACCGGGGAGCTGTTTTTT
J gene: TRBJ2-2
D gene: TRBD2
V gene: TRBV9
clone size: .

CDR3 protein: CASSPYGGSTDTQYF
CDR3 DNA: TGTGCCAGCTCACCATACGGGGGAAGCACAGATACGCAGTATTTT
J gene: TRBJ2-3
D gene: .
V gene: TRBV18
clone size: .

CDR3 protein: CASSLPRTDTQYF
CDR3 DNA: TGTGCCAGCAGCTTGCCGCGCACAGATACGCAGTATTTT
J gene: TRBJ2-3
D gene: .
V gene: TRBV5-4
clone size: .

CDR3 protein: CASSTIAFRTDTQYF
CDR3 DNA: TGTGCCAGCAGCACTATAGCGTTCCGCACAGATACGCAGTATTTT
J gene: TRBJ2-3
D gene: .
V gene: TRBV7-8
clone size: .

CDR3 protein: CASSSSGGAFGELFF
CDR3 DNA: TGTGCCAGCAGTTCTAGCGGGGGGGCCTTCGGGGAGCTGTTTTTT
J gene: TRBJ2-2
D gene: TRBD2
V gene: TRBV7-2
clone size: .

CDR3 protein: CASSSDERYEQYF
CDR3 DNA: TGTGCCAGCAGTAGTGATGAGAGATACGAGCAGTACTTC
J gene: TRBJ2-7
D gene: .
V gene: TRBV28
clone size: .

CDR3 protein: CASSRTGGDQPQHF
CDR3 DNA: TGTGCCAGCAGCAGAACAGGGGGTGATCAGCCCCAGCATTTT
J gene: TRBJ1-5
D gene: TRBD1
V gene: TRBV6-1
clone size: .

CDR3 protein: CASTQDRGTQYF
CDR3 DNA: TGTGCCAGCACCCAGGACCGGGGGACCCAGTACTTC
J gene: TRBJ2-5
D gene: .
V gene: TRBV7-9
clone size: .

CDR3 protein: CASSLLAGGNEQFF
CDR3 DNA: TGTGCCAGCAGTCTTCTAGCGGGAGGCAATGAGCAGTTCTTC
J gene: TRBJ2-1
D gene: TRBD2
V gene: TRBV27
clone size: .

CDR3 protein: CASQGGGAYEQYF
CDR3 DNA: TGTGCCAGCCAGGGCGGGGGCGCGTACGAGCAGTACTTC
J gene: TRBJ2-7
D gene: .
V gene: TRBV27
clone size: .

CDR3 protein: CAISSGSNYNEQFF
CDR3 DNA: TGTGCCATCAGTAGCGGTTCCAACTACAATGAGCAGTTCTTC
J gene: TRBJ2-1
D gene: .
V gene: TRBV10-3
clone size: .

CDR3 protein: CASSGESSPRDTQYF
CDR3 DNA: TGCGCCAGCTCAGGGGAGAGCAGCCCGCGGGATACGCAGTATTTT
J gene: TRBJ2-3
D gene: .
V gene: TRBV4-1
clone size: .

CDR3 protein: CASSLAGTKETQYF
CDR3 DNA: TGCGCCAGCAGCTTGGCCGGCACCAAAGAGACCCAGTACTTC
J gene: TRBJ2-5
D gene: .
V gene: TRBV5-1
clone size: .

CDR3 protein: CASSRRVSGISYEQYF
CDR3 DNA: TGTGCCAGCAGCCGCCGGGTTAGCGGGATCTCCTACGAGCAGTACTTC
J gene: TRBJ2-7
D gene: TRBD2
V gene: TRBV7-6
clone size: .

CDR3 protein: CASSLGGRNTEAFF
CDR3 DNA: TGTGCCAGCAGCTTGGGGGGCCGGAACACTGAAGCTTTCTTT
J gene: TRBJ1-1
D gene: .
V gene: TRBV5-6
clone size: .

CDR3 protein: CASSLDRGRYEQYF
CDR3 DNA: TGTGCCAGCAGCTTAGATCGGGGACGCTACGAGCAGTACTTC
J gene: TRBJ2-7
D gene: .
V gene: TRBV7-8
clone size: .

CDR3 protein: CASSRGANEQFF
CDR3 DNA: TGTGCCAGCTCACGGGGTGCAAATGAGCAGTTCTTC
J gene: TRBJ2-1
D gene: .
V gene: TRBV18
clone size: .

CDR3 protein: CASSLSPSIGATGELFF
CDR3 DNA: TGTGCCAGCAGTTTATCTCCCTCGATTGGGGCCACCGGGGAGCTGTTTTTT
J gene: TRBJ2-2
D gene: .
V gene: TRBV27
clone size: .

CDR3 protein: CASSLKGDYGYTF
CDR3 DNA: TGTGCCAGCAGCTTAAAAGGGGACTATGGCTACACCTTC
J gene: TRBJ1-2
D gene: .
V gene: TRBV11-2
clone size: .

CDR3 protein: CASSLAGGYGYTF
CDR3 DNA: TGTGCCAGCAGCTTGGCAGGGGGCTATGGCTACACCTTC
J gene: TRBJ1-2
D gene: TRBD1
V gene: TRBV5-6
clone size: once

CDR3 protein: CASSLRGGAHQETQYF
CDR3 DNA: TGTGCCAGCAGCTTGCGCGGGGGGGCCCATCAAGAGACCCAGTACTTC
J gene: TRBJ2-5
D gene: TRBD2
V gene: TRBV7-3
clone size: .

CDR3 protein: CASSRGATNEKLFF
CDR3 DNA: TGTGCCAGCAGCCGGGGGGCAACTAATGAAAAACTGTTTTTT
J gene: TRBJ1-4
D gene: .
V gene: TRBV9
clone size: .

CDR3 protein: CASSWAGATTDTQYF
CDR3 DNA: TGTGCCAGCTCCTGGGCAGGGGCGACCACAGATACGCAGTATTTT
J gene: TRBJ2-3
D gene: .
V gene: TRBV18
clone size: .

CDR3 protein: CASSDLSTDTQYF
CDR3 DNA: TGCGCCAGCAGTGATCTTAGCACAGATACGCAGTATTTT
J gene: TRBJ2-3
D gene: .
V gene: TRBV10-1
clone size: .

CDR3 protein: CASSTGGHSYNEQFF
CDR3 DNA: TGTGCCAGCTCAACCGGGGGACACTCCTACAATGAGCAGTTCTTC
J gene: TRBJ2-1
D gene: .
V gene: TRBV9
clone size: .

CDR3 protein: CASSLGSNYGYTF
CDR3 DNA: TGTGCCAGCAGTTTAGGTTCTAACTATGGCTACACCTTC
J gene: TRBJ1-2
D gene: .
V gene: TRBV27
clone size: .

CDR3 protein: CASSSRDRGYEQYF
CDR3 DNA: TGCGCCAGCAGTAGTCGGGACAGGGGTTACGAGCAGTACTTC
J gene: TRBJ2-7
D gene: TRBD1
V gene: TRBV10-2
clone size: once

CDR3 protein: CSVVPGLAGRSSYNEQFF
CDR3 DNA: TGCAGCGTCGTCCCGGGACTAGCGGGAAGGAGCTCCTACAATGAGCAGTTCTTC
J gene: TRBJ2-1
D gene: TRBD2
V gene: TRBV29-1
clone size: .

CDR3 protein: CASSLGTLLAGLAKNIQYF
CDR3 DNA: TGTGCCAGCAGCTTAGGTACCCTACTAGCGGGGTTGGCCAAAAACATTCAGTACTTC
J gene: TRBJ2-4
D gene: TRBD2
V gene: TRBV11-2
clone size: .

CDR3 protein: CASSLSVLIREQYF
CDR3 DNA: TGCGCCAGCAGTCTTAGTGTCTTAATTAGGGAGCAGTACTTC
J gene: TRBJ2-7
D gene: .
V gene: TRBV23-1
clone size: .

CDR3 protein: CASSRRSGGAPETQYF
CDR3 DNA: TGCGCCAGCAGCCGCCGCAGCGGGGGGGCCCCGGAGACCCAGTACTTC
J gene: TRBJ2-5
D gene: TRBD2
V gene: TRBV5-1
clone size: .

CDR3 protein: CASSQSGTTGGFYEQYF
CDR3 DNA: TGTGCCAGCAGCCAATCCGGGACCACGGGGGGTTTTTACGAGCAGTACTTC
J gene: TRBJ2-7
D gene: TRBD2
V gene: TRBV7-8
clone size: .

CDR3 protein: CASTQLWTSGTDTQYF
CDR3 DNA: TGTGCCAGCACCCAACTTTGGACTAGCGGCACAGATACGCAGTATTTT
J gene: TRBJ2-3
D gene: TRBD2
V gene: TRBV27
clone size: .

CDR3 protein: CATESTANTGELFF
CDR3 DNA: TGTGCCACCGAGAGTACCGCGAACACCGGGGAGCTGTTTTTT
J gene: TRBJ2-2
D gene: .
V gene: TRBV28
clone size: .